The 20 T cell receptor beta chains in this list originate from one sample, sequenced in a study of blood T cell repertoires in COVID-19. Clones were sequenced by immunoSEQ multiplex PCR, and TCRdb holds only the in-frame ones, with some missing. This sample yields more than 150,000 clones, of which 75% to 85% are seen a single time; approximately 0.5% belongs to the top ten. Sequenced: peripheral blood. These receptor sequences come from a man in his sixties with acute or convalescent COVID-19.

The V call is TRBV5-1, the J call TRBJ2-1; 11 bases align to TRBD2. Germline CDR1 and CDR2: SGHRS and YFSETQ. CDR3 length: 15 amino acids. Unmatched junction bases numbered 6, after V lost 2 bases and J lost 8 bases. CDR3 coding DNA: TGCGCCAGCAGCTTTAGCGGGAGGGCCCACGATGAGCAGTTCTTC. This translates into CASSFSGRAHDEQFF.

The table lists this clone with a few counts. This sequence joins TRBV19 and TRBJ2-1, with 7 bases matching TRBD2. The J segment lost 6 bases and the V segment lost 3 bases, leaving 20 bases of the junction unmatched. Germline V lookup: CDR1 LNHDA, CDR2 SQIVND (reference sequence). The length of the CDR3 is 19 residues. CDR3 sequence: CASSIGLAAISTSINEQFF. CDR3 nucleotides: TGTGCCAGTAGTATCGGGCTAGCGGCCATCTCCACCTCAATCAATGAGCAGTTCTTC.

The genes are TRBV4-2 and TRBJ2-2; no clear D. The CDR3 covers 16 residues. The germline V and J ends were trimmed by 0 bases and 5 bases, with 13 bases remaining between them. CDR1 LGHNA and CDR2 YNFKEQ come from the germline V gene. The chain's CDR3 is CASSQDRYRDTGELFF. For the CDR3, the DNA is TGTGCCAGCAGCCAAGATCGGTACAGAGATACCGGGGAGCTGTTTTTT.

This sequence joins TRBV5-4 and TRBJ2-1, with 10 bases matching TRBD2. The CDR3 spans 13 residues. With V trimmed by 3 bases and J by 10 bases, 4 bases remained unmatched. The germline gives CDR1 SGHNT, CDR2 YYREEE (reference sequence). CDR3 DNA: TGTGCCAGCAGCTATCTTAGCGGGGGGGAGCAGTTCTTC. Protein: CASSYLSGGEQFF.

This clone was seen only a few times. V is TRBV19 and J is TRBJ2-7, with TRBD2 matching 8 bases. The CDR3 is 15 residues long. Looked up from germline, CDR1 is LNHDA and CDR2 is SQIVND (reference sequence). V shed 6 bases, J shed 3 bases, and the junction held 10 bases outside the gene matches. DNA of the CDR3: TGTGCCAGTAGGAAAGCGGGAGAGGCGCTCTACGAGCAGTACTTC. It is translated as CASRKAGEALYEQYF.

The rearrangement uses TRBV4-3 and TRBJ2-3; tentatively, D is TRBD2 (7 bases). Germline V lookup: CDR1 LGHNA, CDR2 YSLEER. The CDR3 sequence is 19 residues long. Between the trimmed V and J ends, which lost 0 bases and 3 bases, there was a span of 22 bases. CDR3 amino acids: CASSQDRGVGSGLTDTQYF. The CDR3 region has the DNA TGCGCCAGCAGCCAAGATAGGGGGGTTGGTAGCGGGTTAACAGATACGCAGTATTTT.

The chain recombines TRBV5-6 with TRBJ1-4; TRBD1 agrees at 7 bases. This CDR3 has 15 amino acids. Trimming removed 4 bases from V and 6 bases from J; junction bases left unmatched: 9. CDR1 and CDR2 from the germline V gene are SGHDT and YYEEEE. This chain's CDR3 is CASSRPQGIDEKLFF. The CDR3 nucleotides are TGTGCCAGCAGCAGACCACAGGGGATTGATGAAAAACTGTTTTTT.

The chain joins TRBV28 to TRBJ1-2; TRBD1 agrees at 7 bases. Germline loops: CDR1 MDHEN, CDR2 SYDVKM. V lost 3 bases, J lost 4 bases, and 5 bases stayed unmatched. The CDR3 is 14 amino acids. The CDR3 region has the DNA TGTGCCAGCAGTTTTCCGGGACAGAGCTATGGCTACACCTTC. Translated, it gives CASSFPGQSYGYTF.

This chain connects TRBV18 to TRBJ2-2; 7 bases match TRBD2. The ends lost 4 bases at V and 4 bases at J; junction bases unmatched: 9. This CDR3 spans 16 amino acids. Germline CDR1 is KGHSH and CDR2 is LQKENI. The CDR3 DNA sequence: TGTGCCAGCTCACTCACGCGGGGGACGGGCACCGGGGAGCTGTTTTTT. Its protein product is CASSLTRGTGTGELFF.

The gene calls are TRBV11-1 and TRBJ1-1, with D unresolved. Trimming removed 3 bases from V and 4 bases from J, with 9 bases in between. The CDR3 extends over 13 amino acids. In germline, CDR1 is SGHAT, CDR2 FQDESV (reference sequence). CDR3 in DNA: TGTGCCAGCAGCTTCGTTGGCGGCACTGAAGCTTTCTTT. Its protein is CASSFVGGTEAFF.

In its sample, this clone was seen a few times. In nucleotides, the CDR3 is TGTGCCAGCAGCTTAGCAGTCGGGGGAGGCGGCTACACCTTC. This codes for CASSLAVGGGGYTF. The chain recombines TRBV11-2 with TRBJ1-2; possibly TRBD1 for D (5 bases). CDR1 SGHAT and CDR2 FQNNGV come from the germline V gene. The CDR3 consists of 14 residues. V gave up 1 base and J gave up 8 bases, with 14 bases separating them.

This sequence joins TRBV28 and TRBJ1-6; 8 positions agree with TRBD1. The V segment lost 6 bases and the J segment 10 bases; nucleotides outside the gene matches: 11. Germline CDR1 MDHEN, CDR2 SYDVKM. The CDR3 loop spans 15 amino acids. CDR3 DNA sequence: TGTGCCAGCAGGATTCCTTCGACAGGGGAGTCACCCCTCCACTTT. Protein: CASRIPSTGESPLHF.

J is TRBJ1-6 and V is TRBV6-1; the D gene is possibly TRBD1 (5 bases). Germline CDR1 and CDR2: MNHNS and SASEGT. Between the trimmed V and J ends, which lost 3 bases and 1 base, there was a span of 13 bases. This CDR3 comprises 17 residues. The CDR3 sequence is CASSDGAGKSYNSPLHF. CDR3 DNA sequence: TGTGCCAGCAGTGATGGGGCAGGGAAATCCTATAATTCACCCCTCCACTTT.

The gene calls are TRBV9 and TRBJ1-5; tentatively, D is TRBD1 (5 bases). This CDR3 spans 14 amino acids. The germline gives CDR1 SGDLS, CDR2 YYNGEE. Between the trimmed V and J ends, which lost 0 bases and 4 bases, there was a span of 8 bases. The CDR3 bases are TGTGCCAGCAGCGTAGAGGGGTGGAATCAGCCCCAGCATTTT. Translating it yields CASSVEGWNQPQHF.

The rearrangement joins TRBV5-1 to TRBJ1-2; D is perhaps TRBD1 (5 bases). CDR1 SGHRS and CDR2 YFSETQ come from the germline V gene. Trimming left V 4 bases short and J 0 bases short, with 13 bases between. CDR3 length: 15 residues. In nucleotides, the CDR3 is TGCGCCAGCAGCCCAACAGGAGTAGCTAACTATGGCTACACCTTC. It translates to CASSPTGVANYGYTF.

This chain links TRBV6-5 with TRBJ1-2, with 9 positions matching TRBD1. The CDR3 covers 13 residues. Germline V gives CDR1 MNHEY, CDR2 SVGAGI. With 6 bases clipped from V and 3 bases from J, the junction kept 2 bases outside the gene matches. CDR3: CASRDRGHYGYTF. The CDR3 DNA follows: TGTGCCAGCAGGGACAGGGGACACTATGGCTACACCTTC.

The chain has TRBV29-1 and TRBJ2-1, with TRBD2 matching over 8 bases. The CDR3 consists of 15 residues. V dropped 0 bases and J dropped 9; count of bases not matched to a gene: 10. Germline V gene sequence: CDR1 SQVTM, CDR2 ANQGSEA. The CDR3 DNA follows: TGCAGCGTTGAAGATCGTTTGCGGGGGGCAGTTGAGCAGTTCTTC. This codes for CSVEDRLRGAVEQFF.

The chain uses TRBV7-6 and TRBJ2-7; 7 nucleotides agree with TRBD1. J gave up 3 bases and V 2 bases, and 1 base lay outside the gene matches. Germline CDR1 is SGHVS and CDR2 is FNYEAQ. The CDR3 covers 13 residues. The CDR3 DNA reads TGTGCCAGCAGCTTAAGGGACAGCTACGAGCAGTACTTC. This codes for CASSLRDSYEQYF.

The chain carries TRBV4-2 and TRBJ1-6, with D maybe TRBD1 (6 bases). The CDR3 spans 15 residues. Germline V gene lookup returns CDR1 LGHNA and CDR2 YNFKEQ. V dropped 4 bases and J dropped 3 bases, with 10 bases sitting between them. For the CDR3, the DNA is TGTGCCAGCAGCCTGGACAGAAACTATAATTCACCCCTCCACTTT. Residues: CASSLDRNYNSPLHF.

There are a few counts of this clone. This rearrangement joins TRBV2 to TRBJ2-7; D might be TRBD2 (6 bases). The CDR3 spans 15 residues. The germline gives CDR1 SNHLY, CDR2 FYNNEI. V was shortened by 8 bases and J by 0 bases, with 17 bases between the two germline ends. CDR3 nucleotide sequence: TGTGCCAGCGGAACGAGGCGGGGCCGCTCCTACGAGCAGTACTTC. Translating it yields CASGTRRGRSYEQYF.